One sample yielded the 32 T cell receptor beta chains listed below, sequenced in a study of blood T cell repertoires in COVID-19. Sequencing was performed with immunoSEQ multiplex PCR; in TCRdb, only in-frame clones are kept and a portion is missing. Among under 250,000 clones listed, 75% to 90% were seen once. Sequenced input: PBMCs or T cells enriched from blood (not recorded which). Receptor source: a woman under 30 in a cohort exposed to, infected with or recovered from COVID-19 (not recorded which).

The chain carries TRBV15 and TRBJ2-7; tentative D call: TRBD2 (6 bases). Germline CDR1 reads LNHNV; CDR2 reads YYDKDF (reference sequence). Between the trimmed V and J ends, which lost 5 bases and 4 bases, there was a span of 9 bases. The CDR3 extends over 12 amino acids. The CDR3 DNA follows: TGTGCCACCAGCGGGGACTCTTACGAGCAGTACTTC. Protein sequence: CATSGDSYEQYF.

The J gene is TRBJ1-5, the V gene TRBV5-8; D is perhaps TRBD1 (6 bases). Germline CDR1 SGHTS, CDR2 YDEGEE. With 2 bases removed from V and 5 bases from J, the gap between germline ends came to 17 bases. The CDR3 length is 16 residues. The CDR3 reads CASSFPRGPYYQPQHF. The DNA of the CDR3 is TGTGCCAGCAGCTTTCCCAGGGGTCCCTATTATCAGCCCCAGCATTTT.

The chain couples TRBV10-2 to TRBJ2-5; 13 bases are shared with TRBD2. The V gene's germline CDR1 is WSHSY and CDR2 SAAADI. The V segment lost 4 bases and the J segment 2 bases; nucleotides outside the gene matches: 16. This CDR3 spans 20 amino acids. CDR3 bases: TGCGCCAGCAGTGTTAAGACACTAGCGGGAGGGGATACGCAGCAAGAGACCCAGTACTTC. It translates to CASSVKTLAGGDTQQETQYF.

This chain joins TRBV9 and TRBJ1-3, with D unclear. The V gene lost 3 bases and the J gene lost 3 bases, with 4 bases spanning the gap. The germline gives CDR1 SGDLS, CDR2 YYNGEE. This CDR3 comprises 12 residues. The DNA of the CDR3 is TGTGCCAGCAGCGCGTATGGAAACACCATATATTTT. This gives the protein CASSAYGNTIYF.

The chain recombines TRBV7-8 with TRBJ1-4, with 8 bases aligning to TRBD1. From germline, CDR1 is SGHVS and CDR2 FQNEAQ. The V segment lost 7 bases and the J segment 7 bases; nucleotides outside the gene matches: 11. This CDR3 spans 15 amino acids. The CDR3 is CASIEGTGTGEKLFF. For the CDR3, the DNA is TGTGCCAGCATCGAGGGGACAGGAACTGGTGAAAAACTGTTTTTT. The variable domain in full, with the rest retrieved from reference TRBV7-8 and TRBJ1-4, is GAGVSQSPRYKVAKRGQDVALRCDPISGHVSLFWYQQALGQGPEFLTYFQNEAQLDKSGLPSDRFFAERPEGSVSTLKIQRTQQEDSAVYLCASIEGTGTGEKLFFGSGTQLSVL.

The chain links TRBV7-6 to TRBJ1-3; tentatively, D is TRBD1 (5 bases). This CDR3 contains 15 residues. V dropped 5 bases and J dropped 3 bases, with 14 bases sitting between them. The germline gives CDR1 SGHVS, CDR2 FNYEAQ. CDR3 DNA sequence: TGTGCCAGCAGCCCCCTGGGGCAGCTTGGAAACACCATATATTTT. It specifies CASSPLGQLGNTIYF. Together with reference TRBV7-6 and TRBJ1-3, the CDR3 gives the full variable domain: GAGVSQSPRYKVTKRGQDVALRCDPISGHVSLYWYRQALGQGPEFLTYFNYEAQQDKSGLPNDRFSAERPEGSISTLTIQRTEQRDSAMYRCASSPLGQLGNTIYFGEGSWLTVV.

The J gene is TRBJ1-5, the V gene TRBV2; possible D gene TRBD1, 5 bases. There are 14 residues in the CDR3. Trimming removed 7 bases at V and 7 bases at J, with 17 bases between. Germline V gene data show CDR1 as SNHLY and CDR2 as FYNNEI. CDR3 protein: CASKTAGEGQPQHF. DNA of the CDR3: TGTGCCAGCAAGACAGCCGGGGAGGGGCAGCCCCAGCATTTT. The full variable domain, with the rest looked up from reference TRBV2 and TRBJ1-5, is EPEVTQTPSHQVTQMGQEVILRCVPISNHLYFYWYRQILGQKVEFLVSFYNNEISEKSEIFDDQFSVERPDGSNFTLKIRSTKLEDSAMYFCASKTAGEGQPQHFGDGTRLSIL.

The CDR3 here is CASSEDSYSPLHF. The CDR3 bases are TGTGCCAGCTCCGAAGACAGTTATTCACCCCTCCACTTT. The rearrangement uses TRBV18 and TRBJ1-6; tentatively, D is TRBD1 (5 bases). CDR3 length: 13 amino acids. Per the germline V gene, CDR1 is KGHSH and CDR2 is LQKENI. V was clipped by 6 bases and J by 8 bases, with 11 bases between them.

This CDR3 is CASSIDKGGQINEQFF. In DNA form, the CDR3 reads TGTGCCAGTAGTATAGATAAAGGGGGACAAATCAATGAGCAGTTCTTC. The chain employs TRBV19 and TRBJ2-1; possible D gene TRBD1, 6 bases. Germline V lookup: CDR1 LNHDA, CDR2 SQIVND (reference sequence). This CDR3 comprises 16 residues. Trimming took 0 bases from V and 6 from J, leaving 15 bases between them.

This clone is a singleton in its sample. This chain links TRBV24-1 with TRBJ2-2; 12 nucleotides agree with TRBD2. With 3 bases clipped from V and 5 bases from J, the junction kept 6 bases outside the gene matches. Germline V gene data show CDR1 as KGHDR and CDR2 as SFDVKD. The CDR3 length is 17 residues. Here the CDR3 DNA reads TGTGCCACCAGTGATCCCTCTAGCGGGAGGGCGACCGGGGAGCTGTTTTTT. Translating gives CATSDPSSGRATGELFF.

This rearrangement joins TRBV9 to TRBJ1-6, with 7 positions matching TRBD1. This CDR3 has 14 residues. After removal of 4 bases from V and 7 bases from J, the junction contained 5 bases not matched to a gene. Germline V CDR1 and CDR2: SGDLS, YYNGEE. The CDR3 reads CASSSQGDNSPLHF. The CDR3 nucleotides read TGTGCCAGCAGCTCCCAGGGGGACAATTCACCCCTCCACTTT.

This clone was seen only once. The V call is TRBV7-2, the J call TRBJ2-6; D is perhaps TRBD1 (6 bases). The length of the CDR3 is 21 residues. The germline gives CDR1 SGHTA, CDR2 FQGNSA. Between the trimmed V and J ends, which lost 0 bases and 0 bases, there was a span of 21 bases. For the CDR3, the DNA is TGTGCCAGCAGCTTAGCACATTTGGGTACAGGGCCTAGCTCTGGGGCCAACGTCCTGACTTTC. Protein product: CASSLAHLGTGPSSGANVLTF.

The chain employs TRBV15 and TRBJ1-1; D gene ambiguous. Trimming cost V 0 bases and J 2 bases, with 10 bases left between them. The CDR3 is made up of 15 amino acids. From germline, CDR1 is LNHNV and CDR2 YYDKDF (reference sequence). The CDR3 sequence: CATSRDLPLNTEAFF. The CDR3 DNA reads TGTGCCACCAGCAGAGATCTCCCACTTAACACTGAAGCTTTCTTT.

This rearrangement joins TRBV7-9 to TRBJ2-7, with TRBD1 matching 9 bases. J lost 1 base, V lost 0 bases, and 4 bases had no gene match. The CDR3 covers 16 residues. CDR1 and CDR2 (germline): SEHNR, FQNEAQ (reference sequence). The CDR3 DNA follows: TGTGCCAGCAGCTTAGCGACAGGGGGTATTTCCTACGAGCAGTACTTC. This codes for CASSLATGGISYEQYF. Combining the CDR3 with reference TRBV7-9 and TRBJ2-7 gives the whole variable domain DTGVSQNPRHKITKRGQNVTFRCDPISEHNRLYWYRQTLGQGPEFLTYFQNEAQLEKSRLLSDRFSAERPKGSFSTLEIQRTEQGDSAMYLCASSLATGGISYEQYFGPGTRLTVT.

The chain couples TRBV19 to TRBJ2-1; D unclear. Deletions cut 0 bases from V and 8 bases from J, with 5 bases between. The CDR3 totals 12 residues. Per the germline V gene, CDR1 is LNHDA and CDR2 is SQIVND (reference sequence). The CDR3 is CASSIDSDEQFF. Written as DNA, the CDR3 is TGTGCCAGTAGTATAGACAGCGATGAGCAGTTCTTC.

J is TRBJ2-5 and V is TRBV5-5; 8 bases fit TRBD2. This CDR3 is built from 15 residues. CDR1 and CDR2 from the germline V gene are SGHKS and YYEKEE (reference sequence). Trimming at V came to 0 bases and at J to 2 bases, leaving 3 bases not matched to a gene. The CDR3 DNA sequence: TGTGCCAGCAGCTTGGCCCGGGGGGGGCAAGAGACCCAGTACTTC. As protein: CASSLARGGQETQYF.

Remarks on this clone: Other DNA sequences in this specimen translate into the identical CDR3. The chain has TRBV7-3 and TRBJ2-3; 9 bases agree with TRBD2. V trimming: 2 bases; J trimming: 3 bases; junction bases outside the gene matches: 0. Germline assignment: CDR1 SGHTA and CDR2 FQGTGA. The CDR3 sequence is 14 residues long. The CDR3: CASSLAGGTDTQYF. CDR3 in DNA: TGTGCCAGCAGCTTAGCGGGGGGGACAGATACGCAGTATTTT. Combining the CDR3 with reference TRBV7-3 and TRBJ2-3 gives the whole variable domain GAGVSQTPSNKVTEKGKYVELRCDPISGHTALYWYRQSLGQGPEFLIYFQGTGAADDSGLPNDRFFAVRPEGSVSTLKIQRTERGDSAVYLCASSLAGGTDTQYFGPGTRLTVL.

This clone was observed once. In DNA, the CDR3 is TGTGCCAGCAGTGAGGAACAGGGGGTCTACGAGCAGTACTTC. It codes for CASSEEQGVYEQYF. The J gene is TRBJ2-7, the V gene TRBV2, with 8 bases fitting TRBD1. Trimming at V came to 3 bases and at J to 3 bases, leaving 4 bases not matched to a gene. CDR3 length equals 14 residues. Germline loops: CDR1 SNHLY, CDR2 FYNNEI.

This clone came up once. The chain recombines TRBV7-3 with TRBJ2-2; D gene uncertain. CDR1 and CDR2 (germline): SGHTA, FQGTGA. The CDR3 has 14 amino acids. V was clipped by 5 bases and J by 1 base, with 8 bases between them. As DNA, the CDR3 is TGTGCCAGCAGCCTATTACGGAACACCGGGGAGCTGTTTTTT. This translates into CASSLLRNTGELFF.

Notes on this clone: In the same sample, other DNA sequences code for this CDR3. The chain links TRBV5-1 to TRBJ2-2, with 7 bases aligning to TRBD2. This CDR3 has 13 amino acids. CDR1 SGHRS and CDR2 YFSETQ come from the germline V gene. Losses at the gene ends were 2 bases for V and 6 bases for J; bases not matched to a gene: 1. The CDR3 sequence: CASSLREAGELFF. The CDR3 bases are TGCGCCAGCAGCTTACGGGAGGCCGGGGAGCTGTTTTTT. Filled out from reference TRBV5-1 and TRBJ2-2, the complete variable domain reads KAGVTQTPRYLIKTRGQQVTLSCSPISGHRSVSWYQQTPGQGLQFLFEYFSETQRNKGNFPGRFSGRQFSNSRSEMNVSTLELGDSALYLCASSLREAGELFFGEGSRLTVL.

The chain couples TRBV7-8 to TRBJ1-5; D is uncertain. V was cut by 1 base and J by 1 base, with 5 bases left in between. The germline V gene has CDR1 SGHVS and CDR2 FQNEAQ. The CDR3 totals 14 residues. CDR3 bases: TGTGCCAGCAGCTTAGAGAGGAGCAATCAGCCCCAGCATTTT. Its protein product is CASSLERSNQPQHF.

The genes are TRBV2 and TRBJ2-7; tentatively, D is TRBD1 (6 bases). The germline V gene has CDR1 SNHLY and CDR2 FYNNEI. This CDR3 has 15 amino acids. V dropped 4 bases and J dropped 0 bases, with 13 bases sitting between them. CDR3 DNA: TGTGCCAGCAGTGTACAGGGTGCCGGCTCCTACGAGCAGTACTTC. Translation gives CASSVQGAGSYEQYF.

The rearrangement links TRBV7-9 to TRBJ1-2; 8 nucleotides agree with TRBD1. The V and J ends lost 5 bases and 4 bases, in that order; junction bases with no gene match: 6. Germline lookup yields CDR1 SEHNR and CDR2 FQNEAQ (reference sequence). The CDR3 is 14 residues long. CDR3 amino acids: CASSPGQGGYGYTF. In DNA form, the CDR3 reads TGTGCCAGCAGCCCTGGACAGGGAGGCTATGGCTACACCTTC.

V usage is TRBV27 and J usage is TRBJ2-1; 9 bases are shared with TRBD1. Germline values: CDR1 MNHEY, CDR2 SMNVEV (reference sequence). This CDR3 has 16 amino acids. V gave up 5 bases and J gave up 3 bases; unmatched junction bases: 8. In nucleotides, the CDR3 is TGTGCCAGCAGTATCACAGGGGGCGAGATCTACAATGAGCAGTTCTTC. Amino acid sequence: CASSITGGEIYNEQFF.

The V call is TRBV7-9, the J call TRBJ2-1; 9 bases agree with TRBD1. Germline V gene data show CDR1 as SEHNR and CDR2 as FQNEAQ (reference sequence). V was pared by 2 bases and J by 6 bases, with 14 bases of the junction left unmatched. CDR3 length: 18 residues. In nucleotides, the CDR3 is TGTGCCAGCAGCTTACTATCAACAGGGGGCCCCTTTCTCAATGAGCAGTTCTTC. Its translation: CASSLLSTGGPFLNEQFF.

The V call is TRBV10-3, the J call TRBJ1-2; no firm D call. The germline V gene encodes CDR1 ENHRY and CDR2 SYGVKD. The CDR3 runs 12 residues. V lost 3 bases to trimming and J lost 4 bases, with 6 bases between them. CDR3 sequence reads: CAISEEVYGYTF. In nucleotides, the CDR3 is TGTGCCATCAGTGAAGAGGTCTATGGCTACACCTTC.

The chain combines TRBV3-1 (or the pseudogene TRBV3-2) with TRBJ2-3, with 11 bases identical to TRBD2. Germline-derived CDR1 and CDR2 are LGHDT and YNNKEL (reference sequence). This CDR3 is built from 15 residues. J was trimmed by 0 bases and V by 5 bases; bases with no gene match: 1. CDR3 sequence (DNA): TGTGCCAGCAGCTGGACTAGCGGGAGCACAGATACGCAGTATTTT. It yields the protein CASSWTSGSTDTQYF.

The chain carries TRBV5-1 and TRBJ2-2; TRBD1 matches 9 bases. J lost 3 bases, V lost 1 base, and 4 bases had no gene match. The CDR3 is 16 residues long. Germline-derived CDR1 and CDR2 are SGHRS and YFSETQ. DNA for the CDR3: TGCGCCAGCAGCTTGTTGGGACAGGGTGACACCGGGGAGCTGTTTTTT. Amino acids: CASSLLGQGDTGELFF.

The rearrangement uses TRBV6-5 and TRBJ1-2; maybe TRBD1 (5 bases). V gave up 6 bases and J gave up 8 bases, with 19 bases separating them. CDR1 and CDR2 (germline): MNHEY, SVGAGI. The CDR3 extends over 14 amino acids. CDR3 bases: TGTGCCAGCAGCCTCCGGCGTGGATCAGGGGGCTACACCTTC. Encoded protein: CASSLRRGSGGYTF.

This chain links TRBV11-3 with TRBJ1-2; 7 nucleotides align to TRBD1. CDR3 length: 14 amino acids. Germline values: CDR1 SGHNT, CDR2 YENEEA. The J segment lost 4 bases and the V segment lost 7 bases, leaving 9 bases of the junction unmatched. The CDR3 DNA follows: TGTGCCAGCACCCCCTCGGCAGGGGGCTATGGCTACACCTTC. Protein sequence: CASTPSAGGYGYTF.

The chain links TRBV5-1 to TRBJ1-1, with D maybe TRBD1 (5 bases). This CDR3 is 15 amino acids long. The V end was cut by 3 bases, the J end by 0 bases, with 12 bases between. Germline V gene lookup returns CDR1 SGHRS and CDR2 YFSETQ. The CDR3: CASSYFRGMNTEAFF. CDR3 DNA sequence: TGCGCCAGCAGCTACTTTCGGGGGATGAACACTGAAGCTTTCTTT.

The chain has TRBV19 and TRBJ1-2; weak D call: TRBD1 (5 bases). Germline V gives CDR1 LNHDA, CDR2 SQIVND (reference sequence). This CDR3 is 13 amino acids long. V dropped 7 bases and J dropped 8 bases, with 17 bases sitting between them. DNA of the CDR3: TGTGCCAGTACCTTACGGCAGGGCGGAGGCTACACCTTC. Protein: CASTLRQGGGYTF.